The rows below give T cell receptor beta chains drawn from one sample of a study of cytomegalovirus exposure and HLA in healthy donors. Here immunoSEQ multiplex PCR was the method, and the copy in TCRdb shows in-frame clones only, minus some. This table has 110,000 or so clones, approximately 80% appearing once. The sample comprised PBMCs. The receptors stem from a woman aged 30 to 39 in good health and CMV-seropositive. The CDR3 runs from the conserved cysteine through the conserved F or W. Each record gives: clone size, D gene, V gene, J gene, CDR3 DNA, CDR3 protein. The D gene is left open where the match is weak. The size entry is marked missing in some rows and otherwise reads once, few, many or a size class.

>.|.|TRBV6-5|TRBJ1-1
TGTGCCAGCAGGGCGGCGTTTCTGAACACTGAAGCTTTCTTT
CASRAAFLNTEAFF
>.|TRBD2|TRBV2|TRBJ2-3
TGTGCCAGCAAAACTAGCGGGTTAGCAGATACGCAGTATTTT
CASKTSGLADTQYF
>.|TRBD1|TRBV5-4|TRBJ1-2
TGTGCCAGCAGCCCCGGGACAGGGGGCTCACACAACTATGGCCACACCTTC
CASSPGTGGSHNYGHTF
>.|TRBD2|TRBV13|TRBJ2-7
TGTGCCAGCAGCTCCGGACTAGCGGGGGGCCAGGTCGAGCAGTACTTC
CASSSGLAGGQVEQYF
>.|TRBD2|TRBV7-3|TRBJ2-3
TGTGCCAGCAGCTCCTACCAGGGGGTAGCGGGAGTCGCAGATACGCAGTATTTT
CASSSYQGVAGVADTQYF
>.|.|TRBV5-1|TRBJ2-2
TGCGCCAGCAGCTTGTTGGCCCCAATGAACACCGGGGAGCTGTTTTTT
CASSLLAPMNTGELFF
>.|.|TRBV30|TRBJ1-3
TGTGCCTGGAGTCCCCAACAAAACACCATATATTTT
CAWSPQQNTIYF
>.|.|TRBV6-6|TRBJ1-2
TGTGCCAGCAGTTCCCAGTGGGGCTACACCTTC
CASSSQWGYTF
>.|.|TRBV2|TRBJ1-1
TGTGCCAGCAGTGAACTTGTGCGGACTGAAGCTTTCTTT
CASSELVRTEAFF
>.|.|TRBV6-1|TRBJ1-3
TGTGCCAGCAAACTAAGCAGTTACTCTGGAAACACCATATATTTT
CASKLSSYSGNTIYF
>.|TRBD2|TRBV6-5|TRBJ2-1
TGTGCCAGCAGTTACACAGCGGGGGATGAGCAGTTCTTC
CASSYTAGDEQFF
>.|.|TRBV19|TRBJ1-1
TGTGCCAGTAGTAGGACAAGAAACACTGAAGCTTTCTTT
CASSRTRNTEAFF
>few|TRBD1|TRBV6-5|TRBJ1-6
TGTGCCAGCAGTCGGGACAGAACGGGTAATTCACCCCTCCACTTT
CASSRDRTGNSPLHF
>.|TRBD2|TRBV7-8|TRBJ2-7
TGTGCCAGCAGCTTAACCCCTAGCGGCCACGAGCAGTACTTC
CASSLTPSGHEQYF
>.|.|TRBV19|TRBJ2-7
TGTGCCAGTAGTATAACCTACTCCTACGAGCAGTACTTC
CASSITYSYEQYF
>.|.|TRBV11-3|TRBJ2-7
TGTGCCAGCAGCTTAGGGTTTACTTTATTCTCCTACGAGCAGTACTTC
CASSLGFTLFSYEQYF
>.|TRBD2|TRBV9|TRBJ2-3
TGTGCCAGCAGCGTAGAGGCTAGCGGGTTAAGCACAGATACGCAGTATTTT
CASSVEASGLSTDTQYF
>.|.|TRBV5-1|TRBJ2-2
TGCGCCAGCAGCTTGTGGGGCCAGGGGCTTAACACCGGGGAGCTGTTTTTT
CASSLWGQGLNTGELFF
>.|TRBD2|TRBV30|TRBJ2-3
TGTGCCTGGAGGAAACTAGCGGCCAACACAGATACGCAGTATTTT
CAWRKLAANTDTQYF
>.|.|TRBV15|TRBJ1-3
TGTGCCACCAGCAGAGACGGGTCGAGCTCTGGAAACACCATATATTTT
CATSRDGSSSGNTIYF
>.|.|TRBV30|TRBJ1-5
TGTGCCTGGAGTGTAACGGGTTATAGCAATCAGCCCCAGCATTTT
CAWSVTGYSNQPQHF
>.|TRBD1|TRBV6-9|TRBJ1-5
TGTGCCAGCAGTTCCCCAAATCCGGGACAGGTCAATCAGCCCCAGCATTTT
CASSSPNPGQVNQPQHF
>once|TRBD2|TRBV5-1|TRBJ2-1
TGCGCCAGCAGCGAAGTCCCGGGACTAGCGGGAGGAGGAATTGAGCAGTTCTTC
CASSEVPGLAGGGIEQFF
>few|TRBD1|TRBV5-4|TRBJ2-7
TGTGCCAGCAGCATGGACAGGAACTACGAGCAGTACTTC
CASSMDRNYEQYF
>.|.|TRBV18|TRBJ2-3
TGTGCCAGCTTCACCTTCCTAGGAGATACGCAGTATTTT
CASFTFLGDTQYF
>.|TRBD1|TRBV27|TRBJ1-2
TGTGCCAGCAGTTTCGGACAGGGCGGTGGCTACACCTTC
CASSFGQGGGYTF
>.|TRBD2|TRBV11-1|TRBJ2-1
TGTGCCAGCAGGCGGACTAGCGGAAGCTCCTACAATGAGCAGTTCTTC
CASRRTSGSSYNEQFF
>.|TRBD2|TRBV5-1|TRBJ2-3
TGCGCCAGCAATCCAGCGGGAGTGGTAGATACGCAGTATTTT
CASNPAGVVDTQYF
>.|TRBD2|TRBV27|TRBJ2-2
TGTGCCAGCAGTCCCCACGAATATGGACTAGCGGGGGGCTCTAACACCGGGGAGCTGTTTTTT
CASSPHEYGLAGGSNTGELFF
>.|.|TRBV18|TRBJ1-6
TGTGCCAGCTCTCAACAAGGGGGAAATAATTCACCCCTCCACTTT
CASSQQGGNNSPLHF
>.|.|TRBV5-1|TRBJ1-1
TGCGCCAGCAGCTTGGTGGTCCCCCCGGAGCTAGCTTTCTTT
CASSLVVPPELAFF
>.|TRBD2|TRBV5-1|TRBJ2-7
TGCGCCAGCAGCTTCGGCCAGGGAGGGACGGACGAGCAGTACTTC
CASSFGQGGTDEQYF
>once|.|TRBV2|TRBJ2-6
TGTGCCAGCGAGAAGTCTTCTGGGGCCAACGTCCTGACTTTC
CASEKSSGANVLTF
>.|.|TRBV19|TRBJ1-6
TGTGCCAGTAGTAGCGCATTGGGTAGCGGTTCACCCCTCCACTTT
CASSSALGSGSPLHF
>.|TRBD2|TRBV7-9|TRBJ2-1
TGTGCCAGCAGCTTAGCCGGGACTAGGGACAATGAGCAGTTCTTC
CASSLAGTRDNEQFF
>.|TRBD1|TRBV10-1|TRBJ2-1
TGCGCCAGCAGCCCAGAGGGACAGACTTACAATGAGCAGTTCTTC
CASSPEGQTYNEQFF
>.|.|TRBV10-3|TRBJ2-3
TGTGCCATCAGTGAGTGGCACAAACCTAGCACAGATACGCAGTATTTT
CAISEWHKPSTDTQYF
>few|.|TRBV19|TRBJ2-3
TGTGCCAGCTCAAAGGGACTTGACACAGATACGCAGTATTTT
CASSKGLDTDTQYF
>.|.|TRBV6-5|TRBJ1-5
TGTGCCAGCAGTTACAGGGAGGGCAATCAGCCCCAGCATTTT
CASSYREGNQPQHF
>few|.|TRBV9|TRBJ2-2
TGTGCCAGCAGCGTTTACGGGGAGCTGTTTTTT
CASSVYGELFF
>few|.|TRBV7-9|TRBJ2-1
TGTTCCAGCAGCCAAATAGGAGAGGGTTTTGATAATGAGCAGTTCTTC
CSSSQIGEGFDNEQFF
>.|.|TRBV29-1|TRBJ1-2
TGCAGCGTTGAACCGTCAGATCATGGCTACACCTTC
CSVEPSDHGYTF